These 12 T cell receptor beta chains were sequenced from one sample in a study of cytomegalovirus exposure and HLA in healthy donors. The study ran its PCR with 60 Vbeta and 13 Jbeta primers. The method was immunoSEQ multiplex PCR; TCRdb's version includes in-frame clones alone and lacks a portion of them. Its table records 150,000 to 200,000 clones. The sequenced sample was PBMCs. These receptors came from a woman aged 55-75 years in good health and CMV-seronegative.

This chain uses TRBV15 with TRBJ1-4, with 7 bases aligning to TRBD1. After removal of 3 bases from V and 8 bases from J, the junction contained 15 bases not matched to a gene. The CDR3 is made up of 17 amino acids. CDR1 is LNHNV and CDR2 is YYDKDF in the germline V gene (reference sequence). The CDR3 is CATSSSLDREDSEKLFF. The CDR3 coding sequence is TGTGCCACCAGCAGCTCCCTTGACAGGGAGGATTCCGAAAAACTGTTTTTT.

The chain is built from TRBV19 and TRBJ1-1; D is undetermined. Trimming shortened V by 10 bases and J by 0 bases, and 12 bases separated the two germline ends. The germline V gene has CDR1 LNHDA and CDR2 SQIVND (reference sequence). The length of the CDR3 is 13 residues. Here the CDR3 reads CATHKELNTEAFF. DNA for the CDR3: TGTGCCACCCACAAAGAATTGAACACTGAAGCTTTCTTT.

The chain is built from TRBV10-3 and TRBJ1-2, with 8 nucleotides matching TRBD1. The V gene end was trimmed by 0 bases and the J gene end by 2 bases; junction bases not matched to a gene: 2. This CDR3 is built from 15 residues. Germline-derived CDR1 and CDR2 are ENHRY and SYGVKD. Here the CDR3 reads CAISESRQGNYGYTF. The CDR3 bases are TGTGCCATCAGTGAGTCTAGACAGGGGAACTATGGCTACACCTTC.

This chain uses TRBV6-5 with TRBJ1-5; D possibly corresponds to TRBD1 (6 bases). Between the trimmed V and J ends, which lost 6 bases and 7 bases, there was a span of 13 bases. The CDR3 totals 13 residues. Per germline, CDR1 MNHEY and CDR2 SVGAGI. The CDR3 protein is CASSPSGGQPQHF. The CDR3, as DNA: TGTGCCAGCAGCCCCAGCGGGGGCCAGCCCCAGCATTTT.

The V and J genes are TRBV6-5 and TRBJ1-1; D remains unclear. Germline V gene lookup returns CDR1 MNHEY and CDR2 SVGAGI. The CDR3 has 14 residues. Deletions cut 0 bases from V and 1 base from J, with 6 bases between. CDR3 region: CASSYSAENTEAFF. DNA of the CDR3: TGTGCCAGCAGTTACTCGGCAGAGAACACTGAAGCTTTCTTT.

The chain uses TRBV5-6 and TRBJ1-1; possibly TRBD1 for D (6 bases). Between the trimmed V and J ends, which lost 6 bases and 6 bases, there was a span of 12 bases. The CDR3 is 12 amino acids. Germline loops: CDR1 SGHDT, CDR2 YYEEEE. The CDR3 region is CASTGGGPEAFF. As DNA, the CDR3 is TGTGCCAGCACCGGGGGGGGCCCTGAAGCTTTCTTT.

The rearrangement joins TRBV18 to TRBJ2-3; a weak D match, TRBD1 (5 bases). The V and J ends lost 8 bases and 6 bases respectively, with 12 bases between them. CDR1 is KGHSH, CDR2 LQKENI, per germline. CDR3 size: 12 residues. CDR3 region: CASRGARDTQYF. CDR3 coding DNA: TGTGCCAGCCGTGGGGCCCGGGATACGCAGTATTTT.

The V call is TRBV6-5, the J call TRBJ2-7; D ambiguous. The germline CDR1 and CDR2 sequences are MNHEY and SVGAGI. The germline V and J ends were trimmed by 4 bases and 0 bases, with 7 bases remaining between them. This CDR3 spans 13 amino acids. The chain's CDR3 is CASSLTDSYEQYF. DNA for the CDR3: TGTGCCAGCAGTTTAACAGACTCCTACGAGCAGTACTTC.

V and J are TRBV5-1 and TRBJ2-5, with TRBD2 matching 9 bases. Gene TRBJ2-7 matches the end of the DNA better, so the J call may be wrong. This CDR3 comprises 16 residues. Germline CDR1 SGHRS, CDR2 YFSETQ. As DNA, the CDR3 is TGCGCCAGCAGCCGAGGACTTAGCGGGAGTGACTACGAGCAGTACTTC. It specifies CASSRGLSGSDYEQYF.

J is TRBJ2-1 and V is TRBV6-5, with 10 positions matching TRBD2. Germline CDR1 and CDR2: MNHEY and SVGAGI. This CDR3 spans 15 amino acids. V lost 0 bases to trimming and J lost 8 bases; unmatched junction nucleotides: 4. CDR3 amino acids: CASSYSAGTSDEQFF. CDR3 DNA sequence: TGTGCCAGCAGTTACTCAGCCGGGACTAGCGATGAGCAGTTCTTC.

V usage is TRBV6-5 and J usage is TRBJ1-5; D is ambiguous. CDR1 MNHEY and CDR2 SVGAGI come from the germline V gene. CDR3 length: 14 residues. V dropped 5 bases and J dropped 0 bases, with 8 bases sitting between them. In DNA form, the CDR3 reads TGTGCCAGCAGTGTACAGTATAGCAATCAGCCCCAGCATTTT. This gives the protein CASSVQYSNQPQHF.

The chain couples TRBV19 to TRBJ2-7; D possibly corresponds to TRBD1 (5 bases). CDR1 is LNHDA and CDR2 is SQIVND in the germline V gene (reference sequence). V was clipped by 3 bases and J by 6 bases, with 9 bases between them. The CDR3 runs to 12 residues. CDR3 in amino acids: CASSIGRGEQYF. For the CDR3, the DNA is TGTGCCAGTAGTATTGGAAGGGGCGAGCAGTACTTC. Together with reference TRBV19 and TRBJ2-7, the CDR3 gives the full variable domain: DGGITQSPKYLFRKEGQNVTLSCEQNLNHDAMYWYRQDPGQGLRLIYYSQIVNDFQKGDIAEGYSVSREKKESFPLTVTSAQKNPTAFYLCASSIGRGEQYFGPGTRLTVT.